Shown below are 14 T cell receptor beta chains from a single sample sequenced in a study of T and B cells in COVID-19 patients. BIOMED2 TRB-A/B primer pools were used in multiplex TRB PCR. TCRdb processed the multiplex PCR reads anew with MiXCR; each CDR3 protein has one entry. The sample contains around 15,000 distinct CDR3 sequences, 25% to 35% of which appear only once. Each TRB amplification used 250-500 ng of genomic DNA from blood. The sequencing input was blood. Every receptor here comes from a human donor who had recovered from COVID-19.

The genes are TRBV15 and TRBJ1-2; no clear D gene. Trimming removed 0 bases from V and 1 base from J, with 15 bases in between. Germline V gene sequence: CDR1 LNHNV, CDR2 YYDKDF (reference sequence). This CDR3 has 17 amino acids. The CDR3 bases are TGTGCCACCAGCAGAGATCGGTCGTTCCAGGTTAACTATGGCTACACCTTC. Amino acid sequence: CATSRDRSFQVNYGYTF.

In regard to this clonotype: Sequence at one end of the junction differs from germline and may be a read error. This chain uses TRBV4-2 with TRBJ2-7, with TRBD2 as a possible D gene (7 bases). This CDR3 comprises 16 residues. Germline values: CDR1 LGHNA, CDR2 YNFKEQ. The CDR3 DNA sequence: TGCGCCAGCAGCCTTCTTTTTGCGGGGGACACCTACGAGCAGTACTTC. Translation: CASSLLFAGDTYEQYF.

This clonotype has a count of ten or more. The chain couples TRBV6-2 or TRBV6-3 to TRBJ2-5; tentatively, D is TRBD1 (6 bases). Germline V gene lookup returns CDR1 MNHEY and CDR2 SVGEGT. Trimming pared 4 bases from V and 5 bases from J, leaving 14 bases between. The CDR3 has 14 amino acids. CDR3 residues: CASSSRGSDETQYF. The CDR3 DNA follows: TGTGCCAGCAGTTCGAGGGGGTCAGACGAGACCCAGTACTTC.

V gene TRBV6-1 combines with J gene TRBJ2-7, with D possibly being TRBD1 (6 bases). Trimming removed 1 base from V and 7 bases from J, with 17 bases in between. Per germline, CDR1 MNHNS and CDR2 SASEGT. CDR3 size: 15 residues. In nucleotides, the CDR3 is TGTGCCAGCAGTGAAGATGGATCCAGAGGGGGTGAGCAGTACTTC. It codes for CASSEDGSRGGEQYF.

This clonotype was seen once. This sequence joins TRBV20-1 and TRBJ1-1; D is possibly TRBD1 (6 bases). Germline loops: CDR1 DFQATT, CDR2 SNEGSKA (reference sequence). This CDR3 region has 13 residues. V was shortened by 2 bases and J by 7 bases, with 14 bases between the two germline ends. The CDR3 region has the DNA TGCAGTGCTAGAAAGGGGGAAAATCTTGAAGCTTTCTTT. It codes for CSARKGENLEAFF.

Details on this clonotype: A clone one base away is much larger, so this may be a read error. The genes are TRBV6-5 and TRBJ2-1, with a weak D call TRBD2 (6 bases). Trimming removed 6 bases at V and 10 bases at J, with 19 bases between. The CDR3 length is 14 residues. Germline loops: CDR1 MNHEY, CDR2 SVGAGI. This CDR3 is CASRVGGSSYEQFF. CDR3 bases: TGTGCCAGCAGGGTGGGGGGAAGCTCCTACGAGCAGTTCTTC.

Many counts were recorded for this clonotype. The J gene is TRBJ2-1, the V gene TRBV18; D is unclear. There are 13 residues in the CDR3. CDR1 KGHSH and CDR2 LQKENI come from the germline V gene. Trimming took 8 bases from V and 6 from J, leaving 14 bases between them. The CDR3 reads CASGIGITNEQFF. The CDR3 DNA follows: TGTGCCAGCGGAATAGGGATTACCAATGAGCAGTTCTTC.

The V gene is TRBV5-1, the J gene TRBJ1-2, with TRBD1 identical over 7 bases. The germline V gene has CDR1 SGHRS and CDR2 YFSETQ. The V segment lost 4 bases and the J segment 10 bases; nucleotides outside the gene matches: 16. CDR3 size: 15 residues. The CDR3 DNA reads TGCGCCAGCAGCCATCGACAGGGACAAGCGGATGACTACACCTTC. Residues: CASSHRQGQADDYTF.

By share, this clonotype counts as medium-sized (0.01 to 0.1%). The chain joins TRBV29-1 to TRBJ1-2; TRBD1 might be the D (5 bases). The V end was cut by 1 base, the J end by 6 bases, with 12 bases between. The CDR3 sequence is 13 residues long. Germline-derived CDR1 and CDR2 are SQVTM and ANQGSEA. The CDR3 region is CSVEAGGADGYTF. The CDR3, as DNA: TGCAGCGTTGAAGCGGGTGGGGCAGATGGCTACACCTTC.

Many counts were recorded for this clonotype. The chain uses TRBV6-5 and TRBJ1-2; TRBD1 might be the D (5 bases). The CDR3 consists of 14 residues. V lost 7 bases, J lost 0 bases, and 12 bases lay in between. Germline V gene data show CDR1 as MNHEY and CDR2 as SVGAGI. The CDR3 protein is CASKWGTSNYGYTF. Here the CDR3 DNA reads TGTGCCAGCAAGTGGGGGACCTCTAACTATGGCTACACCTTC.

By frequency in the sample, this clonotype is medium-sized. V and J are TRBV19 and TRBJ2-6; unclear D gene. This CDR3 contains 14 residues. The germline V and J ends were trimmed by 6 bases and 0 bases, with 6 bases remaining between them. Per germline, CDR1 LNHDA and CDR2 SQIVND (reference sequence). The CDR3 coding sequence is TGTGCCAGTAGGGTTCTCTCTGGGGCCAACGTCCTGACTTTC. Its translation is CASRVLSGANVLTF.

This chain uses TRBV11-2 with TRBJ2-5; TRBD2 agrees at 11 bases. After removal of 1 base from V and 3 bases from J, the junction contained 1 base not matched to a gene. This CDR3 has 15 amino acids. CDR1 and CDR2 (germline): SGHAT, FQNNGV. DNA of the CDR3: TGTGCCAGCAGCTTAGGGGGACTAGCGGAAGAGACCCAGTACTTC. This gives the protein CASSLGGLAEETQYF.

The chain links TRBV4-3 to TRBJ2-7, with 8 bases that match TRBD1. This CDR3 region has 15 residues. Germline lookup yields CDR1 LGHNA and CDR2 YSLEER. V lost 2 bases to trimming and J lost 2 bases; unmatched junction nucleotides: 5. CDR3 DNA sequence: TGCGCCAGCAGCCAACAAGGACAGGGAACCTACGAGCAGTACTTC. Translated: CASSQQGQGTYEQYF.

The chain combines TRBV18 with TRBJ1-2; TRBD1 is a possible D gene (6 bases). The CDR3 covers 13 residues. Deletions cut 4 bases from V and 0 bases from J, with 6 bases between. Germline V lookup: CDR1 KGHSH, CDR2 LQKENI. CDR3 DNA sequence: TGTGCCAGCTCACAGGGGGCTAACTATGGCTACACCTTC. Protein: CASSQGANYGYTF.